Listed below are T cell receptor beta chains from one sample, sequenced in a study of immune characterization of retroperitoneal liposarcoma. TCRdb re-called the PCR reads through MiXCR, storing one row per CDR3 protein. The sample shows about 12,000 distinct CDR3 sequences, over 45% of them seen only once. Sequences were obtained from tumor tissue. The source is a female donor with retroperitoneal liposarcoma. Each CDR3 is given with its conserved first and last residue. Fields, in order: D gene, V gene, clone size, J gene, CDR3 DNA, CDR3 protein. The D gene is left open where the match is weak. Size tells how often a clone was seen (once, few, many) or the class of an expanded clone, and some rows leave it out.

D gene: .
V gene: TRBV7-2
clone size: medium-sized
J gene: TRBJ2-3
CDR3 DNA: TGTGCCAGCAGCGCCCCTAGTCTTTCGCAGTATTTT
CDR3 protein: CASSAPSLSQYF

D gene: TRBD2
V gene: TRBV6-1
clone size: large
J gene: TRBJ2-1
CDR3 DNA: TGTGCCAGCAGTGAAGTTCAAAGCCCTAGCGGGGGACGTACCTACAATGAGCAGTTCTTC
CDR3 protein: CASSEVQSPSGGRTYNEQFF

D gene: .
V gene: TRBV6-8
clone size: .
J gene: TRBJ2-2
CDR3 DNA: TGTGCCAGCAGTTACTCTGAGGCGGCCGGGGAGCTGTTTTTT
CDR3 protein: CASSYSEAAGELFF

D gene: TRBD2
V gene: TRBV6-1
clone size: large
J gene: TRBJ2-4
CDR3 DNA: TGTGCCAGCAGTAGCGGGATAGCCAAAAACATTCAGTACTTC
CDR3 protein: CASSSGIAKNIQYF

D gene: TRBD2
V gene: TRBV12-3/TRBV12-4
clone size: once
J gene: TRBJ2-7
CDR3 DNA: TGTGCCAGCAGCCTGGGGGGGGGGGGGGAGCAGTATTTC
CDR3 protein: CASSLGGGGEQYF

D gene: TRBD2
V gene: TRBV27
clone size: few
J gene: TRBJ2-1
CDR3 DNA: TGTGCCAGCAGTCCGACTAGCGGGAGATACGGGGATGAGCAGTTCTTC
CDR3 protein: CASSPTSGRYGDEQFF

D gene: TRBD1
V gene: TRBV6-6
clone size: few
J gene: TRBJ2-1
CDR3 DNA: TGTGCCAGCAGTTACTCCGACAGGGGTGAGCAGTTCTTC
CDR3 protein: CASSYSDRGEQFF

D gene: .
V gene: TRBV6-8
clone size: .
J gene: TRBJ2-7
CDR3 DNA: TGTGCCAGCAGTTACGGGCAGGGTACCTACGAGCAGTACTTC
CDR3 protein: CASSYGQGTYEQYF

D gene: TRBD2
V gene: TRBV12-3/TRBV12-4
clone size: once
J gene: TRBJ2-7
CDR3 DNA: TGTGCCAGCAGTTCGACGTGGGGTAGCGGGAGAACAGGTTACGAGCAGTACTTC
CDR3 protein: CASSSTWGSGRTGYEQYF

D gene: TRBD1
V gene: TRBV4-3
clone size: .
J gene: TRBJ2-4
CDR3 DNA: TGCGCCAGCAGCCAAGGACAGGGAAACCTGAAGTTGGGGCAGTACTTC
CDR3 protein: CASSQGQGNLKLGQYF

D gene: .
V gene: TRBV6-1
clone size: few
J gene: TRBJ2-1
CDR3 DNA: TGTGCCAGCAGTGAATATGCGCTAGCCAGCTCCTACGAGCAGTTCTTC
CDR3 protein: CASSEYALASSYEQFF

D gene: .
V gene: TRBV6-1
clone size: medium-sized
J gene: TRBJ2-1
CDR3 DNA: TGTGCCAGCAGTGAAGCGGCAGCGGACATAGGGGTGAATGAGCAGTTCTTC
CDR3 protein: CASSEAAADIGVNEQFF

D gene: TRBD1
V gene: TRBV6-1
clone size: many
J gene: TRBJ1-2
CDR3 DNA: TGTGCCAGCAGTCCACAGGGGGCGCATTTTGGCTACACCTTC
CDR3 protein: CASSPQGAHFGYTF

D gene: .
V gene: TRBV7-8
clone size: few
J gene: TRBJ1-1
CDR3 DNA: TGTGCCAGCAGCCCCCAGGGCGGGGTGAACACTGAAGCTTTCTTT
CDR3 protein: CASSPQGGVNTEAFF

D gene: TRBD1
V gene: TRBV7-3
clone size: .
J gene: TRBJ2-2
CDR3 DNA: TGTGCCAGCAGCTCACAACCGGGACAGGGGGGGGCCGGGGAGCTGTTTTTT
CDR3 protein: CASSSQPGQGGAGELFF

D gene: .
V gene: TRBV7-6
clone size: .
J gene: TRBJ2-5
CDR3 DNA: TGTGCCAGCAGCTTAACCCGGGACCAAGAGACCCAGTACTTC
CDR3 protein: CASSLTRDQETQYF

D gene: .
V gene: TRBV10-1
clone size: .
J gene: TRBJ2-1
CDR3 DNA: TGCGCCAGCAGTGAGTCGTCGGACGCCACCTACAATGAGCAGTTCTTC
CDR3 protein: CASSESSDATYNEQFF

D gene: TRBD2
V gene: TRBV12-3/TRBV12-4
clone size: .
J gene: TRBJ2-2
CDR3 DNA: TGTGCCAGCAGTCCGTCACCAGGACTAGCGGGGGACACCGGGGAGCTGTTTTTT
CDR3 protein: CASSPSPGLAGDTGELFF

D gene: TRBD1
V gene: TRBV6-1
clone size: .
J gene: TRBJ1-5
CDR3 DNA: TGTGCCAGCAGTGTCACAGGGGGCGGCAATCAGCCCCAGCATTTT
CDR3 protein: CASSVTGGGNQPQHF

D gene: .
V gene: TRBV27
clone size: once
J gene: TRBJ2-7
CDR3 DNA: TGTGCCAGCACCGGCAGCTCCTACGAGCAGTACTTC
CDR3 protein: CASTGSSYEQYF

D gene: .
V gene: TRBV25-1
clone size: few
J gene: TRBJ2-1
CDR3 DNA: TGTGCCAGCAGTGACGGAACTATTTTTACCTACAATGAGCAGTTCTTC
CDR3 protein: CASSDGTIFTYNEQFF

D gene: TRBD2
V gene: TRBV12-3/TRBV12-4
clone size: .
J gene: TRBJ2-1
CDR3 DNA: TGTGCCAGCAGTCCCCGGGGGGACGAGCAGTTCTTC
CDR3 protein: CASSPRGDEQFF

D gene: TRBD2
V gene: TRBV4-3
clone size: .
J gene: TRBJ2-5
CDR3 DNA: TGCGCCAGCAGCCAAGAGAGCTCCCTAGCGGGGGGGCCCCGGGAGACCCAGTACTTC
CDR3 protein: CASSQESSLAGGPRETQYF

D gene: .
V gene: TRBV27
clone size: .
J gene: TRBJ2-1
CDR3 DNA: TGTGCCAGCAGTCTTAGCGGTGTCTCCTACAATGAGCAGTTCTTC
CDR3 protein: CASSLSGVSYNEQFF

D gene: TRBD1
V gene: TRBV6-6
clone size: medium-sized
J gene: TRBJ2-7
CDR3 DNA: TGTGCCAGCAGTTACTCCGTTTCGGGACAGGGGTCAGAGCAGTACTTC
CDR3 protein: CASSYSVSGQGSEQYF

D gene: .
V gene: TRBV6-1
clone size: .
J gene: TRBJ2-1
CDR3 DNA: TGTGCCAGCGTGGGACCAGGGTTTGAGCAGTTCTTC
CDR3 protein: CASVGPGFEQFF

D gene: .
V gene: TRBV7-3
clone size: .
J gene: TRBJ2-7
CDR3 DNA: TGTGCCAGCAGCTTAGACCCCAGCTCCTACGAGCAGTACTTC
CDR3 protein: CASSLDPSSYEQYF

D gene: .
V gene: TRBV12-3/TRBV12-4
clone size: .
J gene: TRBJ2-1
CDR3 DNA: TGTGCCAGCAGTTTTTCGGGGCCTGACAATGAGCAGTTCTTC
CDR3 protein: CASSFSGPDNEQFF

D gene: TRBD1
V gene: TRBV7-2
clone size: .
J gene: TRBJ2-1
CDR3 DNA: TGTGCCAGCAGTTATATACAGGGGTCCTATGAGCAGTTCTTC
CDR3 protein: CASSYIQGSYEQFF

D gene: TRBD2
V gene: TRBV12-3/TRBV12-4
clone size: .
J gene: TRBJ2-3
CDR3 DNA: TGTGCCAGCAGTCGGACTAGCGCACGCACAGATACGCAGTATTTT
CDR3 protein: CASSRTSARTDTQYF

D gene: .
V gene: TRBV4-1
clone size: .
J gene: TRBJ2-1
CDR3 DNA: TGCGCCAGCAGCCAAGATCTAGAAGGTCGGTTCTTC
CDR3 protein: CASSQDLEGRFF

D gene: TRBD2
V gene: TRBV6-1
clone size: many
J gene: TRBJ2-1
CDR3 DNA: TGTGCCAGCAAGCCAGCGGGGGCTTACAATGAGCAGTTCTTC
CDR3 protein: CASKPAGAYNEQFF

D gene: .
V gene: TRBV7-2
clone size: .
J gene: TRBJ1-5
CDR3 DNA: TGTGCCAGCAGCTTAGCGATGAATCAGCCCCAGCATTTT
CDR3 protein: CASSLAMNQPQHF

D gene: TRBD2
V gene: TRBV7-6
clone size: .
J gene: TRBJ2-7
CDR3 DNA: TGTGCCAGCAGCGCACTAGCGGGAGGCCACGAGCAGTACTTC
CDR3 protein: CASSALAGGHEQYF

D gene: .
V gene: TRBV6-6
clone size: .
J gene: TRBJ1-2
CDR3 DNA: TGTGCCAGCAGTTACGGGGGGCCAGCGGGCTACACCTTC
CDR3 protein: CASSYGGPAGYTF

D gene: .
V gene: TRBV6-1
clone size: few
J gene: TRBJ2-6
CDR3 DNA: TGTGCCAGCAGGGGTGGGGCCAACGTCCTGACTTTC
CDR3 protein: CASRGGANVLTF

D gene: .
V gene: TRBV7-2
clone size: .
J gene: TRBJ1-6
CDR3 DNA: TGTGCCAGCGAGGGGTCCTATAATTCACCCCTCCACTTT
CDR3 protein: CASEGSYNSPLHF

D gene: TRBD2
V gene: TRBV12-5
clone size: once
J gene: TRBJ2-7
CDR3 DNA: TGTGCTAGTGATTCGGACAGGACCGGGCTAGCGGGAGATGAGCAGTACTTC
CDR3 protein: CASDSDRTGLAGDEQYF

D gene: .
V gene: TRBV6-1
clone size: few
J gene: TRBJ2-5
CDR3 DNA: TGTGCCAGCAGTGCCCCACAGGGGAGGGAGACCCAGTACTTC
CDR3 protein: CASSAPQGRETQYF

D gene: TRBD1
V gene: TRBV7-4
clone size: once
J gene: TRBJ2-1
CDR3 DNA: TGTGCCAGCAGCTTAGGGGACAGGGGAGAGACCCAGTTCTTC
CDR3 protein: CASSLGDRGETQFF

D gene: .
V gene: TRBV12-3/TRBV12-4
clone size: .
J gene: TRBJ1-1
CDR3 DNA: TGTGCCAGCAGTTATCGGGGTTCGAGCACTGAAGCTTTCTTT
CDR3 protein: CASSYRGSSTEAFF